This T cell receptor (beta chain) originates from a study of early T cells in non-severe SARS-CoV-2 infection. Background on the study: The study sequenced bulk RNA from unsorted whole blood, with chains unpaired.

TCRdb re-analysed the 5' RACE reads in MiXCR, keeping a single row per CDR3 protein. The table includes 20,000 to 30,000 distinct CDR3 sequences, 4% to 4.5% detected once. Germline values: CDR1 SNHLY, CDR2 FYNNEI. CDR3 size: 14 residues. V was clipped by 4 bases and J by 2 bases, with 12 bases between them. This clonotype was picked up many times. The source of this sequence is an adult who was a healthcare worker with PCR-confirmed SARS-CoV-2 infection or an uninfected control (not recorded which). Input material: whole blood. The chain links TRBV2 to TRBJ2-7; weak D call: TRBD2 (6 bases). Here the CDR3 DNA reads TGTGCCAGCAGTGGGGCGGCTAGCGCCTACGAGCAGTACTTC. This translates into CASSGAASAYEQYF. Using reference TRBV2 and TRBJ2-7 for the parts outside the CDR3, the full variable domain is EPEVTQTPSHQVTQMGQEVILRCVPISNHLYFYWYRQILGQKVEFLVSFYNNEISEKSEIFDDQFSVERPDGSNFTLKIRSTKLEDSAMYFCASSGAASAYEQYFGPGTRLTVT.